This is a list of T cell receptor beta chains from one sample in a study of somatic mutations in cytotoxic T cells in rheumatoid arthritis. Produced via immunoSEQ multiplex PCR; TCRdb's table is partial and in-frame only. The data show some 20,000 clones, roughly 80% seen once. The source material was CD8+ T cells sorted from blood. The origin of the receptors is a woman aged 55-69 years in good health. CDR3s include the opening cysteine and the closing phenylalanine or tryptophan. The D gene is left open where the match is weak. The size entry is marked missing in some rows and otherwise reads once, few, many or a size class.

TRBD1,TRBV6-5,-,TRBJ1-5,TGTGCCAGCAGCCCTGGACAGGGCCCCCAGCCCCAGCATTTT,CASSPGQGPQPQHF
-,TRBV4-1,-,TRBJ2-5,TGCGCCAGCAGCCAAGAGGACGGATTCCAAGAGACCCAGTACTTC,CASSQEDGFQETQYF
TRBD1,TRBV6-1,-,TRBJ1-2,TGTGCCAGCAGTGACCCCGGGACAGGGGAATCAGCTAACTATGGCTACACCTTC,CASSDPGTGESANYGYTF
TRBD1,TRBV7-9,-,TRBJ1-2,TGTGCCAGCAGCTTAGGACAGGGGGGTAACTATGGCTACACCTTC,CASSLGQGGNYGYTF
-,TRBV11-3,-,TRBJ2-7,TGTGCCAGCAGCTCCCGGGCAGGGAGCTACGAGCAGTACTTC,CASSSRAGSYEQYF
TRBD1,TRBV19,once,TRBJ1-5,TGTGCCAGTAGTATACTCAGGCGGGACAGGGATTTCCCCAATCAGCCCCAGCATTTT,CASSILRRDRDFPNQPQHF
TRBD2,TRBV27,-,TRBJ2-7,TGTGCCAGCAGTTTAACTAGCGGGGGTTACGAGCAGTACTTC,CASSLTSGGYEQYF
-,TRBV4-1,few,TRBJ2-7,TGCGCCAGCAGCCCCCGGGACGGGCCCTACGAGCAGTACTTC,CASSPRDGPYEQYF
-,TRBV13,few,TRBJ2-2,TGTGCCAGCAGCGCCCGCGGCGGTAACACCGGGGAGCTGTTTTTT,CASSARGGNTGELFF
-,TRBV5-5,-,TRBJ2-4,TGTGCCAGCAGCTTGGGCCAGGGTGGCAAAAACATTCAGTACTTC,CASSLGQGGKNIQYF
-,TRBV6-1,-,TRBJ1-1,TGTGCCAGCAGTGCAGACCCGGCGGTCGCTGAAGCTTTCTTT,CASSADPAVAEAFF
-,TRBV6-4,once,TRBJ1-1,TGTGCCAGCAGTGACTCGGGGGCCCCGAACACTGAAGCTTTCTTT,CASSDSGAPNTEAFF
-,TRBV27,-,TRBJ1-5,TGTGCCAGCAGTTTCTTTGGGACCCTCGGCAATCAGCCCCAGCATTTT,CASSFFGTLGNQPQHF
-,TRBV7-9,-,TRBJ2-7,TGTGCCAGCAGTTCCGACAGGTCCTACGAGCAGTACTTC,CASSSDRSYEQYF
-,TRBV9,few,TRBJ1-1,TGTGCCAGCAGCGTAGATCCAGACTTGAACACTGAAGCTTTCTTT,CASSVDPDLNTEAFF
-,TRBV9,-,TRBJ2-1,TGTGCCAGCAGCCCCCGCGCGGTCCCCTCCTACAATGAGCAGTTCTTC,CASSPRAVPSYNEQFF
TRBD1,TRBV4-2,few,TRBJ2-7,TGTGCCAGCAGCCAAGATGGGACAGGGGGCTCCTACGAGCAGTACTTC,CASSQDGTGGSYEQYF
TRBD2,TRBV4-2,-,TRBJ2-7,TGTGCCAGCAGCCGGGAGGCAACTAGCGGCTCCTACGAGCAGTACTTC,CASSREATSGSYEQYF
-,TRBV27,-,TRBJ1-2,TGTGCCAGCAGTTTGAGGGGAGTCGGGACCCATTACTATGGCTACACCTTC,CASSLRGVGTHYYGYTF
-,TRBV11-2,-,TRBJ2-5,TGTGCCAGCAGCTCGCCGGTAGGGCAAGAGACCCAGTACTTC,CASSSPVGQETQYF
-,TRBV15,-,TRBJ2-1,TGTGCCACCAGCAGAGAAGGGCCAGCGAGCTCCTACAATGAGCAGTTCTTC,CATSREGPASSYNEQFF
-,TRBV27,few,TRBJ1-2,TGTGCCAGCAGTTTAGGGTGGGACGGTGGCTACACCTTC,CASSLGWDGGYTF
-,TRBV5-1,-,TRBJ2-7,TGCGCCAGCAGTTCTGGGTCTGGGGACTACGAGCAGTACTTC,CASSSGSGDYEQYF
-,TRBV2,-,TRBJ1-3,TGTGCCAGCGGGAGAGCTGGAAACACCATATATTTT,CASGRAGNTIYF
-,TRBV27,few,TRBJ1-4,TGTGCCAGCAGACATGTCGGACTAAGGATCTCGGGCCTTAGTGAAAAACTGTTTTTT,CASRHVGLRISGLSEKLFF
TRBD1,TRBV25-1,-,TRBJ1-2,TGTGCCAGCAGTGACCGTACTCCGGGACAGGGGATCTATGGCTACACCTTC,CASSDRTPGQGIYGYTF
TRBD1,TRBV2,few,TRBJ1-2,TGTGCCAGCAGGGGGACAGGGTTTAATTATGGCTACACCTTC,CASRGTGFNYGYTF
TRBD1,TRBV7-9,-,TRBJ2-5,TGTGCCAGCAGCTTGAGCAGGGGGCCTGGAGAGACCCAGTACTTC,CASSLSRGPGETQYF
-,TRBV7-9,-,TRBJ2-3,TGTGCCAGCAGCTTAGAGGCCGGGACGGGGACAGATACGCAGTATTTT,CASSLEAGTGTDTQYF
-,TRBV7-9,few,TRBJ2-7,TGTGCCAGCAGCCTAGACAGCGAGCAGTACTTC,CASSLDSEQYF
-,TRBV7-2,-,TRBJ2-7,TGTGCCAGCAGCTCCGCAGCAGGGGACTCCTACGAGCAGTACTTC,CASSSAAGDSYEQYF
-,TRBV6-4,-,TRBJ2-7,TGTGCCAGCAGTGACTGGCCAGGTGGGGAGCAGTACTTC,CASSDWPGGEQYF
-,TRBV27,-,TRBJ2-7,TGTGCCAGCAGTTTAGCCCAGGGAAGCTCCTACGAGCAGTACTTC,CASSLAQGSSYEQYF
-,TRBV25-1,-,TRBJ1-4,TGTGCCAGCTGGGATGGCGAGATGGGAAGGAAACTGTTTTTT,CASWDGEMGRKLFF
TRBD1,TRBV2,-,TRBJ1-5,TGTGCCAGCAGGGACCGACAGGGCGGCAATCAGCCCCAGCATTTT,CASRDRQGGNQPQHF
-,TRBV7-9,-,TRBJ2-2,TGTGCCAGCAGCTCCTCGACAGCGAACACCGGGGAGCTGTTTTTT,CASSSSTANTGELFF
TRBD2,TRBV2,-,TRBJ2-3,TGTGCCAGCAGCTACCTGACTAGCGGTAGCACAGATACGCAGTATTTT,CASSYLTSGSTDTQYF
-,TRBV6-1,-,TRBJ1-1,TGTGCCAGCAACGAATTTAGGGACTTGAACACTGAAGCTTTCTTT,CASNEFRDLNTEAFF
TRBD1,TRBV6-5,once,TRBJ1-1,TGTGCCAGCAGTACCTCGACAGGGGGGAACACTGAAGCTTTCTTT,CASSTSTGGNTEAFF
TRBD1,TRBV19,-,TRBJ1-1,TGTGCCAGTAAAAGGGGGCAGAGGGGTTTAGGCCCCACTGAAGCTTTCTTT,CASKRGQRGLGPTEAFF
-,TRBV9,-,TRBJ2-5,TGTGCCAGCAGCGTAGCCCTAGAAGAGACCCAGTACTTC,CASSVALEETQYF
-,TRBV27,-,TRBJ2-7,TGTGCCAGCAGCCGATCGACAACGGAGGCCTACGAGCAGTACTTC,CASSRSTTEAYEQYF
-,TRBV7-9,few,TRBJ1-2,TGTGCCAGCAGCTTCGTGACTGGATATGGCTACACCTTC,CASSFVTGYGYTF
-,TRBV11-2,-,TRBJ1-1,TGTGCCAGCAGCTCAGAATCCACTGAAGCTTTCTTT,CASSSESTEAFF
-,TRBV27,-,TRBJ1-4,TGTGCCAGCAGTTCAGGTGGTAACGAAAAACTGTTTTTT,CASSSGGNEKLFF